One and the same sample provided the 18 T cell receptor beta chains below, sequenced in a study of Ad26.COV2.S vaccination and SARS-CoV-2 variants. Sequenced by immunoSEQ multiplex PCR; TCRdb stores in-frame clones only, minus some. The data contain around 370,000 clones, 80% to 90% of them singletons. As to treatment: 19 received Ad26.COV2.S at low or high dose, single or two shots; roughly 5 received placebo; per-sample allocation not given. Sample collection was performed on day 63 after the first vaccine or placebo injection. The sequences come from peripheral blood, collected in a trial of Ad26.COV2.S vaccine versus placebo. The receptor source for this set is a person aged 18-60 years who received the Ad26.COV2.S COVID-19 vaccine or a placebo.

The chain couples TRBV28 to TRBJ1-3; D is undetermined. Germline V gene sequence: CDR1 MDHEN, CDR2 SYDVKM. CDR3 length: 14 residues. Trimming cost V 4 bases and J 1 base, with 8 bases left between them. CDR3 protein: CASSSSGSGNTIYF. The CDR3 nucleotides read TGTGCCAGCAGTTCCTCGGGTTCTGGAAACACCATATATTTT. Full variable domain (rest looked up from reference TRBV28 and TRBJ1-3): DVKVTQSSRYLVKRTGEKVFLECVQDMDHENMFWYRQDPGLGLRLIYFSYDVKMKEKGDIPEGYSVSREKKERFSLILESASTNQTSMYLCASSSSGSGNTIYFGEGSWLTVV.

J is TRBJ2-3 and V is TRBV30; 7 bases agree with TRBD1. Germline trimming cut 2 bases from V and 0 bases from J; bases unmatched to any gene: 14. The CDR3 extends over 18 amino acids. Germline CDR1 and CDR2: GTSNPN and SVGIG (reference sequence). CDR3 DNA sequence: TGTGCCTGGAGTTCCGGGACAGACACTTTCTCTAGCACAGATACGCAGTATTTT. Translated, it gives CAWSSGTDTFSSTDTQYF.

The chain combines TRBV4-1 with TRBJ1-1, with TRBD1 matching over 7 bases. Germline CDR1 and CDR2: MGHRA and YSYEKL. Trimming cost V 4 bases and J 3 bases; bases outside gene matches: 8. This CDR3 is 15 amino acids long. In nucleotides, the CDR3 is TGCGCCAGCAGCCCTAGACAGGGCACGGACACTGAAGCTTTCTTT. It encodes CASSPRQGTDTEAFF.

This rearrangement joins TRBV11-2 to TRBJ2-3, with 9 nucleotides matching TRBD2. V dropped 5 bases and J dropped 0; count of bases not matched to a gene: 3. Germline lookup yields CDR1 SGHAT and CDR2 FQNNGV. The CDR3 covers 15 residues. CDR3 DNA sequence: TGTGCCAGCAGCGAGGGACTAGCTAGCACAGATACGCAGTATTTT. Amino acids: CASSEGLASTDTQYF.

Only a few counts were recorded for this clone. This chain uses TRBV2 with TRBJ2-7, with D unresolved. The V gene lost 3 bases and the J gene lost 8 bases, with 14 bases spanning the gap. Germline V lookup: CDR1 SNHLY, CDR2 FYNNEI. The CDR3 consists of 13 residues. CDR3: CASSDDSWVKQYF. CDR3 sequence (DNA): TGTGCCAGCAGTGATGATAGTTGGGTCAAGCAGTACTTC. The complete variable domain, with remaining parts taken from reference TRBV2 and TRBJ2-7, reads EPEVTQTPSHQVTQMGQEVILRCVPISNHLYFYWYRQILGQKVEFLVSFYNNEISEKSEIFDDQFSVERPDGSNFTLKIRSTKLEDSAMYFCASSDDSWVKQYFGPGTRLTVT.

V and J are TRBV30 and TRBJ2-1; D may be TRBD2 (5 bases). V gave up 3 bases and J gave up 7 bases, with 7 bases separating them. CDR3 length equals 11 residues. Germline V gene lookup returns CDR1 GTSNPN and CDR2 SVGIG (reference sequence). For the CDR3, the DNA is TGTGCCTGGAGCCGGGGTAATGAGCAGTTCTTC. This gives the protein CAWSRGNEQFF.

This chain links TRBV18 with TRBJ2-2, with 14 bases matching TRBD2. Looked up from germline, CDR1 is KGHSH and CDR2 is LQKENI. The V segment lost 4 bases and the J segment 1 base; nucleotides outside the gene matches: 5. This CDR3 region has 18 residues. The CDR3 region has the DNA TGTGCCAGCTCACAGGGACTAGCGGGAGTCGGGAACACCGGGGAGCTGTTTTTT. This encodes CASSQGLAGVGNTGELFF.

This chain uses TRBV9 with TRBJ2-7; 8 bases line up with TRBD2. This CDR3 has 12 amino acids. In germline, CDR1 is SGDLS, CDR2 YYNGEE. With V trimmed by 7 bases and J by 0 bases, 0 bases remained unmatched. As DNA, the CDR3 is TGTGCCAGCGCGGGAGGCTCCTACGAGCAGTACTTC. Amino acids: CASAGGSYEQYF.

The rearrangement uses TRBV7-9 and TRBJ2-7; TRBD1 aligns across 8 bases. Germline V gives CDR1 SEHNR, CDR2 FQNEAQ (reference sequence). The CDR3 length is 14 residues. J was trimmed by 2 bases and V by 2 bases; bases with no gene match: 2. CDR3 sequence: CASSLLQGAYEQYF. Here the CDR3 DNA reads TGTGCCAGCAGCTTACTACAGGGGGCCTACGAGCAGTACTTC. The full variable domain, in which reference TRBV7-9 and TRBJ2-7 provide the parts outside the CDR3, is DTGVSQNPRHKITKRGQNVTFRCDPISEHNRLYWYRQTLGQGPEFLTYFQNEAQLEKSRLLSDRFSAERPKGSFSTLEIQRTEQGDSAMYLCASSLLQGAYEQYFGPGTRLTVT.

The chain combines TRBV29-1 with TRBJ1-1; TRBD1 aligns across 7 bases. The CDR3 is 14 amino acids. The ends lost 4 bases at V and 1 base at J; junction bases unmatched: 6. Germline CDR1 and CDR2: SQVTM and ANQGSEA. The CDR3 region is CSVGRDSSNTEAFF. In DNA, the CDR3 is TGCAGCGTTGGACGGGACAGCTCGAACACTGAAGCTTTCTTT. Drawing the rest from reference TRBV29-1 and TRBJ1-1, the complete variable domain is SAVISQKPSRDICQRGTSLTIQCQVDSQVTMMFWYRQQPGQSLTLIATANQGSEATYESGFVIDKFPISRPNLTFSTLTVSNMSPEDSSIYLCSVGRDSSNTEAFFGQGTRLTVV.

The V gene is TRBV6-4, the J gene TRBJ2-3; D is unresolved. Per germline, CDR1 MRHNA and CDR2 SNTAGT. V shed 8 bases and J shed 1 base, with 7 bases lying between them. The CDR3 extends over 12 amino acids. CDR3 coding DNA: TGTGCCAGCGTCATATGCACAGATACGCAGTATTTT. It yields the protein CASVICTDTQYF.

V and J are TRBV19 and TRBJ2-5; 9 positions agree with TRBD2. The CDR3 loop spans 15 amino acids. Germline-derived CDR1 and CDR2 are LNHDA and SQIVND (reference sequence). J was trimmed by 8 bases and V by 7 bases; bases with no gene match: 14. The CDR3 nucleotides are TGTGCCAGTACCTCCCTTGCTAGCGGGAAGAGAACCCAGTACTTC. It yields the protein CASTSLASGKRTQYF. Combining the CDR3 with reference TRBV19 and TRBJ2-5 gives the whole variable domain DGGITQSPKYLFRKEGQNVTLSCEQNLNHDAMYWYRQDPGQGLRLIYYSQIVNDFQKGDIAEGYSVSREKKESFPLTVTSAQKNPTAFYLCASTSLASGKRTQYFGPGTRLLVL.

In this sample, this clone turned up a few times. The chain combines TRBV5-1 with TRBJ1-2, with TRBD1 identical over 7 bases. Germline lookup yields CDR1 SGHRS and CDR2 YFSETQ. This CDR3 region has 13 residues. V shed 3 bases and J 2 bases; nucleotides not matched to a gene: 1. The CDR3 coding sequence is TGCGCCAGCAGCTGGGGACAGAACTATGGCTACACCTTC. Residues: CASSWGQNYGYTF.

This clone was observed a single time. In nucleotides, the CDR3 is TGCAGTGCTAGTCCTGGGACTAGCATATACGAGCAGTACTTC. Encoded protein: CSASPGTSIYEQYF. The chain links TRBV20-1 to TRBJ2-7; 9 bases fit TRBD2. There are 14 residues in the CDR3. The germline CDR1 and CDR2 sequences are DFQATT and SNEGSKA (reference sequence). The V and J ends lost 3 bases and 4 bases, in that order; junction bases with no gene match: 7.

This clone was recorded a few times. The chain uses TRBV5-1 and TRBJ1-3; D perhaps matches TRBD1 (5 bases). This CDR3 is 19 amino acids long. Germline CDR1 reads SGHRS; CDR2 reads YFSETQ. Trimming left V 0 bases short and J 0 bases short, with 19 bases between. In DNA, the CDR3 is TGCGCCAGCAGCTTGGACGAACTTACAGGTGCCCGCTCTGGAAACACCATATATTTT. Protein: CASSLDELTGARSGNTIYF. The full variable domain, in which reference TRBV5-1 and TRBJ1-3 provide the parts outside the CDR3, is KAGVTQTPRYLIKTRGQQVTLSCSPISGHRSVSWYQQTPGQGLQFLFEYFSETQRNKGNFPGRFSGRQFSNSRSEMNVSTLELGDSALYLCASSLDELTGARSGNTIYFGEGSWLTVV.

The chain's CDR3 is CASSLASDSNTDTQYF. The CDR3 DNA follows: TGCGCCAGCAGCTTGGCTTCGGACAGTAACACAGATACGCAGTATTTT. The chain uses TRBV5-1 and TRBJ2-3; a weak D match, TRBD1 (6 bases). Germline CDR1 and CDR2: SGHRS and YFSETQ. CDR3 length equals 16 residues. Trimming removed 0 bases from V and 2 bases from J, with 13 bases in between.

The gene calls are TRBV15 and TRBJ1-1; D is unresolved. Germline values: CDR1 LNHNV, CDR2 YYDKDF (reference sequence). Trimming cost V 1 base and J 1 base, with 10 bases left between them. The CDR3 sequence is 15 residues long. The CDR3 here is CATSRGTGKNTEAFF. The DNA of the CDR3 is TGTGCCACCAGCAGAGGTACCGGCAAGAACACTGAAGCTTTCTTT. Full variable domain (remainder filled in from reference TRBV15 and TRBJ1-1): DAMVIQNPRYQVTQFGKPVTLSCSQTLNHNVMYWYQQKSSQAPKLLFHYYDKDFNNEADTPDNFQSRRPNTSFCFLDIRSPGLGDTAMYLCATSRGTGKNTEAFFGQGTRLTVV.

CDR3: CASSPQREGRETQYF. CDR3 bases: TGTGCCAGCTCACCACAGCGGGAGGGCCGGGAGACCCAGTACTTC. The chain carries TRBV18 and TRBJ2-5; 10 bases align to TRBD2. From germline, CDR1 is KGHSH and CDR2 LQKENI. CDR3 size: 15 residues. Trimming took 1 base from V and 5 from J; bases not matched to a gene: 4.